This TCR beta chain was recorded in a study of graft-versus-host responses after intestinal transplantation. Study summary: Each patient got anti-thymocyte globulin induction, then tacrolimus and steroids for around three years. Findings and caveats of the study: Patients with graft-donor T cell macrochimerism had high graft-versus-host to host-versus-graft clonal ratios in allografts. GvH clones detected in recipient marrow included some appearing first in ileum or blood.

This CDR3 spans 15 amino acids. Germline V gives CDR1 LGHNA, CDR2 YNFKEQ. The J segment lost 1 base and the V segment lost 3 bases, leaving 6 bases of the junction unmatched. Produced via immunoSEQ multiplex PCR; TCRdb's table is partial and in-frame only. The sample records under 140,000 clones, around 95% being singletons. Concerning this clone: Antigen specificity is unknown.

Sequences were derived from unstimulated CD8+ T cells sorted from spleen or lymph node cells, sampled before intestinal transplant. The chain carries TRBV4-2 and TRBJ2-7, with 7 bases matching TRBD2. This TCR derives from a human donor who received an intestinal transplant. Here the CDR3 DNA reads TGTGCCAGCAGCCAGGCGGGAGTGAGTTCCTACGAGCAGTACTTC. Translating gives CASSQAGVSSYEQYF.